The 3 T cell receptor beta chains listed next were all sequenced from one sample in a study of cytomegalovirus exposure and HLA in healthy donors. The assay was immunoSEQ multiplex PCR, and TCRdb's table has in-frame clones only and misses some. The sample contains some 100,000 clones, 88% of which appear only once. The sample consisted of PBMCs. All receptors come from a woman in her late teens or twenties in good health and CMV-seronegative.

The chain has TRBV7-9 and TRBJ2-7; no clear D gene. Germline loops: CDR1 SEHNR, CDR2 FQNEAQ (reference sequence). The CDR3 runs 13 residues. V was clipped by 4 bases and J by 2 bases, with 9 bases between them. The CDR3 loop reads CASSSPAAYEQYF. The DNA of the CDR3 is TGTGCCAGCAGCTCCCCCGCGGCCTACGAGCAGTACTTC.

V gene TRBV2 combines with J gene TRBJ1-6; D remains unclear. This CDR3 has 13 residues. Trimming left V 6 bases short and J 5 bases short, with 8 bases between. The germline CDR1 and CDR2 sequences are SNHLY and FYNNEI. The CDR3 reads CASRVRDNSPLHF. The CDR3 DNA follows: TGTGCCAGCAGGGTTCGGGATAATTCACCCCTCCACTTT.

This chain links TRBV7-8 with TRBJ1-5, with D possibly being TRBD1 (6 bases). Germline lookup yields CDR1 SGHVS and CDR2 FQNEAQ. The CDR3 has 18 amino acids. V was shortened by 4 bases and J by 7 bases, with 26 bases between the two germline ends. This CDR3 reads CASSYGNNAQGIRQPQHF. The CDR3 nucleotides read TGTGCCAGCAGCTACGGAAATAATGCCCAGGGGATAAGGCAGCCCCAGCATTTT. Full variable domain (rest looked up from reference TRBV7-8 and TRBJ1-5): GAGVSQSPRYKVAKRGQDVALRCDPISGHVSLFWYQQALGQGPEFLTYFQNEAQLDKSGLPSDRFFAERPEGSVSTLKIQRTQQEDSAVYLCASSYGNNAQGIRQPQHFGDGTRLSIL.